This T cell receptor beta chain derives from a study of Graves' ophthalmopathy and Graves' hyperthyroidism. TCR beta CDR3 regions were amplified from RNA transcripts. The first-round RT-PCR employed HTBI primers together with the Qiagen OneStep RT-PCR kit. A multiplex PCR was then performed as the second round. TCRdb re-called the multiplex PCR reads with MiXCR, one entry per CDR3 protein. This table holds around 660,000 distinct CDR3 sequences, about two fifths found once. Between the trimmed V and J ends, which lost 3 bases and 1 base, there was a span of 11 bases. This CDR3 region has 15 residues. Germline CDR1 is SGHAT and CDR2 is FQDESV (reference sequence).

V and J are TRBV11-1 and TRBJ2-3; D might be TRBD1 (6 bases). The sample consisted of peripheral blood. The source is an adult man with Graves' ophthalmopathy. DNA for the CDR3: TGTGCCAGCAGCTTTAAAGGGGGAGGCACAGATACGCAGTATTTT. Translation: CASSFKGGGTDTQYF.